A single sample is the source of the 10 T cell receptor beta chains below, sequenced in a study of a mutant IDH1 vaccine in newly diagnosed glioma (TCRdb year 2021). Sample time point, as interpreted from the label and publication: week 11, during vaccination. Every vaccine dose consisted of 300 ug of a 20-mer mutant IDH1 peptide in Montanide, administered subcutaneously together with topical imiquimod. Library construction relied on the immunoSEQ multiplex PCR assay. The clones in this table, taken by TCRdb from immuneACCESS, are in-frame only. Not every clone is retained; where verified, under half of the shortfall comes from an unresolved V gene, and the cause of the rest is unknown. The table for this sample lists about 52,000 clones; roughly 90% of them were counted only once. The ten largest clonotypes hold roughly 2.3% of the sample. No antigens are known for them. Sequencing used PBMCs, obtained from a glioma patient whose treatment included an IDH1 peptide vaccine. These receptors all come from a man aged 50-59 years with glioma.

The chain couples TRBV10-3 to TRBJ2-7, with D tentatively TRBD1 (6 bases). Germline CDR1 and CDR2: ENHRY and SYGVKD. Between the trimmed V and J ends, which lost 3 bases and 3 bases, there was a span of 6 bases. The CDR3 length is 12 residues. CDR3 nucleotides: TGTGCCATCAGTGAACAGGGCTACGAGCAGTACTTC. Its protein is CAISEQGYEQYF.

The gene calls are TRBV11-2 and TRBJ2-7; D is unclear. CDR1 is SGHAT and CDR2 is FQNNGV in the germline V gene. The germline V and J ends were trimmed by 1 base and 0 bases, with 10 bases remaining between them. CDR3 length: 15 residues. CDR3 loop: CASSLGQENSYEQYF. DNA for the CDR3: TGTGCCAGCAGCTTAGGGCAGGAAAACTCCTACGAGCAGTACTTC.

This CDR3 reads CASSYAGTQAFF. The CDR3 DNA reads as TGTGCCAGCAGTTACGCCGGGACACAAGCTTTCTTT. The V call is TRBV6-5, the J call TRBJ1-1; possibly TRBD1 for D (6 bases). V shed 2 bases and J shed 9 bases, with 10 bases lying between them. Germline V gene data show CDR1 as MNHEY and CDR2 as SVGAGI. The CDR3 totals 12 residues.

The chain recombines TRBV7-2 with TRBJ1-6; the match to TRBD1 covers 9 bases. Germline lookup yields CDR1 SGHTA and CDR2 FQGNSA. With V trimmed by 2 bases and J by 7 bases, 6 bases remained unmatched. The CDR3 contains 16 residues. The CDR3 DNA reads as TGTGCCAGCAGCTTACGGTGGACAGGGGCGAATTCACCCCTCCACTTT. This codes for CASSLRWTGANSPLHF.

The V and J genes are TRBV5-5 and TRBJ2-4; D remains unclear. V lost 0 bases to trimming and J lost 7 bases, with 11 bases between them. Germline CDR1 SGHKS, CDR2 YYEKEE (reference sequence). The CDR3 extends over 14 amino acids. The CDR3 protein is CASSLEAKGNIQYF. CDR3 nucleotides: TGTGCCAGCAGCTTGGAGGCCAAAGGGAACATTCAGTACTTC.

The chain combines TRBV19 with TRBJ2-2; D unclear. Looked up from germline, CDR1 is LNHDA and CDR2 is SQIVND (reference sequence). The V end was cut by 4 bases, the J end by 4 bases, with 13 bases between. This CDR3 spans 15 amino acids. The CDR3 protein is CASSRATPSTGELFF. The CDR3 nucleotides are TGTGCCAGTAGTAGGGCCACCCCGAGCACCGGGGAGCTGTTTTTT.

The chain employs TRBV28 and TRBJ2-4; D is tentatively TRBD1 or TRBD2 (5 bases each). Germline V gene lookup returns CDR1 MDHEN and CDR2 SYDVKM. The CDR3 extends over 17 amino acids. Trimming shortened V by 6 bases and J by 3 bases, and 21 bases separated the two germline ends. DNA of the CDR3: TGTGCCAGCAGACCCCGGGGCAGTAGCCAGGTCAAAAACATTCAGTACTTC. Amino acid sequence: CASRPRGSSQVKNIQYF. Supplemented by reference TRBV28 and TRBJ2-4, the full variable domain reads DVKVTQSSRYLVKRTGEKVFLECVQDMDHENMFWYRQDPGLGLRLIYFSYDVKMKEKGDIPEGYSVSREKKERFSLILESASTNQTSMYLCASRPRGSSQVKNIQYFGAGTRLSVL.

The chain employs TRBV6-5 and TRBJ1-2, with 8 bases lining up with TRBD1. Germline CDR1 reads MNHEY; CDR2 reads SVGAGI. The CDR3 runs to 16 residues. V lost 2 bases to trimming and J lost 6 bases; unmatched junction nucleotides: 11. CDR3 loop: CASSYGDLIRGHGYTF. As DNA, the CDR3 is TGTGCCAGCAGTTACGGGGACCTCATCAGGGGGCATGGCTACACCTTC.

The chain is built from TRBV5-4 and TRBJ2-3, with TRBD2 matching over 14 bases. J lost 2 bases, V lost 3 bases, and 5 bases had no gene match. This CDR3 is 17 amino acids long. CDR1 and CDR2 (germline): SGHNT, YYREEE (reference sequence). The CDR3 here is CASSSGTSGSFTDTQYF. CDR3 nucleotides: TGTGCCAGCAGCTCCGGGACTAGCGGGAGTTTCACAGATACGCAGTATTTT.

V is TRBV21-1 and J is TRBJ2-5. TRBV21-1 is designated a pseudogene. The CDR3 is 17 residues long. The CDR3 DNA is TGTGCCAGCAGCAAAGCCCCCGGGACCCCGTACCAAGAGACCCAGTACTTC. This sequence encodes CASSKAPGTPYQETQYF.